The rows below give T cell receptor beta chains drawn from one sample of a study of T cells expressing NK-cell markers. One entry per CDR3 protein, without DNA, is what TCRdb gives after re-calling the 5' RACE reads. This sample's table has approximately 460,000 distinct CDR3 sequences. Sequenced input: blood T cells: a sorted CD56 or NKG2C T cell subset, CD4+ or CD8+ T cells, or bulk PBMC T cells (not recorded which). The source is a woman between 18 and 69 years old in good health. Both conserved end residues are part of each CDR3.

v_call: TRBV6-5
j_call: TRBJ1-3
cdr3_aa: CASSYLRDSGNTIYF

v_call: TRBV3-1
j_call: TRBJ2-1
cdr3_aa: CASSPDFPNEQFF

v_call: TRBV19
j_call: TRBJ2-6
cdr3_aa: CASTSSGGGALVAGANVLTF

v_call: TRBV9
j_call: TRBJ1-2
cdr3_aa: CASSAFGARVGNYGYTF

v_call: TRBV20-1
j_call: TRBJ2-3
cdr3_aa: CSGLAEGRDTQYF

v_call: TRBV20-1
j_call: TRBJ2-4
cdr3_aa: CSAPQNRGSFGGIQYF

v_call: TRBV4-3
j_call: TRBJ2-2
cdr3_aa: CASSHEGLAGSGELFF

v_call: TRBV6-4
j_call: TRBJ2-7
cdr3_aa: CASSAPRCLQRYEQYF

v_call: TRBV12-3/TRBV12-4
j_call: TRBJ2-7
cdr3_aa: CASSISGSGRYYEQYF

v_call: TRBV29-1
j_call: TRBJ2-7
cdr3_aa: CSVVASGNYEQYF

v_call: TRBV7-2
j_call: TRBJ2-7
cdr3_aa: CASSLDRTASYEQYF

v_call: TRBV5-1
j_call: TRBJ2-7
cdr3_aa: CASSSGGVEQYF

v_call: TRBV7-2
j_call: TRBJ2-5
cdr3_aa: CASSFSSGTNQETQYF

v_call: TRBV7-2
j_call: TRBJ1-2
cdr3_aa: CASSPLFDAYGYTF

v_call: TRBV7-3
j_call: TRBJ2-7
cdr3_aa: CASSRQGSTYEQYF

v_call: TRBV5-6
j_call: TRBJ2-3
cdr3_aa: CASSYFRGQDTDTQYF

v_call: TRBV5-1
j_call: TRBJ2-5
cdr3_aa: CASSFAQAGIQETQYF

v_call: TRBV28
j_call: TRBJ2-7
cdr3_aa: CASMGLAGGYEQYF

v_call: TRBV4-1
j_call: TRBJ2-1
cdr3_aa: CASSPRQYNEQFF

v_call: TRBV7-8
j_call: TRBJ2-5
cdr3_aa: CASSPGTSGYQETQYF

v_call: TRBV6-4
j_call: TRBJ2-2
cdr3_aa: CASSGANTGELFF

v_call: TRBV7-2
j_call: TRBJ2-4
cdr3_aa: CASSPRTVGNIQYF

v_call: TRBV7-2
j_call: TRBJ1-2
cdr3_aa: CASSLAGTDNYGYTF

v_call: TRBV6-2/TRBV6-3
j_call: TRBJ2-2
cdr3_aa: CASFNGGPPNTGELFF

v_call: TRBV30
j_call: TRBJ1-5
cdr3_aa: CAWRGGQGRNQPQHF

v_call: TRBV20-1
j_call: TRBJ2-5
cdr3_aa: CSAPSRANLQETQYF

v_call: TRBV20-1
j_call: TRBJ1-2
cdr3_aa: CSARDLTGGVGYTF

v_call: TRBV11-2
j_call: TRBJ2-3
cdr3_aa: CASRLKPGGLAGTDTQYF

v_call: TRBV20-1
j_call: TRBJ2-1
cdr3_aa: CSASPAGSYNEQFF

v_call: TRBV21-1
j_call: TRBJ1-3
cdr3_aa: CASSHKQGGSGNTIYF

v_call: TRBV9
j_call: TRBJ2-3
cdr3_aa: CASSVVSSGGTDTQYF

v_call: TRBV20-1
j_call: TRBJ2-3
cdr3_aa: CSARDRGGSLDTQYF

v_call: TRBV25-1
j_call: TRBJ2-7
cdr3_aa: CASSPSGVYEQYF

v_call: TRBV20-1
j_call: TRBJ2-2
cdr3_aa: CSASGQGGGELFF

v_call: TRBV19
j_call: TRBJ2-7
cdr3_aa: CASSETSGSHYEQYF

v_call: TRBV12-3/TRBV12-4
j_call: TRBJ2-1
cdr3_aa: CASSPGTGWGSNEQFF

v_call: TRBV7-3
j_call: TRBJ2-3
cdr3_aa: CASSLSSGSDTQYF

v_call: TRBV7-6
j_call: TRBJ2-7
cdr3_aa: CASSPGLSEQYF

v_call: TRBV5-1
j_call: TRBJ2-2
cdr3_aa: CASSLERPTGELFF

v_call: TRBV11-2
j_call: TRBJ2-1
cdr3_aa: CASSPGGELTKFF

v_call: TRBV7-3
j_call: TRBJ2-1
cdr3_aa: CASSPRASGNNEQFF

v_call: TRBV20-1
j_call: TRBJ1-1
cdr3_aa: CSAGDRVNTEAFF

v_call: TRBV12-3/TRBV12-4
j_call: TRBJ1-2
cdr3_aa: CASSFNRINYGYTF